The 5 T cell receptor beta chains below come from one sample, sequenced in a study of T cells in tumors and immune-related adverse events. Method: immunoSEQ multiplex PCR; TCRdb's copy keeps in-frame clones and lacks some. The sample contains about 2,500 clones, 83% of which appear only once. The sequencing here drew on tumor tissue, taken from a patient treated with anti-PD-1 therapy. The source of these receptors is a female donor with metastatic renal cell carcinoma.

This clone has a single count. V gene TRBV5-1 combines with J gene TRBJ2-1, with 11 bases aligning to TRBD2. Germline V gives CDR1 SGHRS, CDR2 YFSETQ. The CDR3 has 15 amino acids. V shed 0 bases and J 11 bases; nucleotides not matched to a gene: 7. In DNA, the CDR3 is TGCGCCAGCAGCTTGGGGGGGACTAGCGGTCTACAGCAGTTCTTC. Its protein is CASSLGGTSGLQQFF.

This clone was observed once. The V and J genes are TRBV11-2 and TRBJ2-6, with unresolved D. The CDR3 is 16 residues long. Per germline, CDR1 SGHAT and CDR2 FQNNGV. Deletions cut 5 bases from V and 0 bases from J, with 11 bases between. The CDR3: CASSPNVPSGANVLTF. The CDR3 nucleotides are TGTGCCAGCAGCCCAAATGTGCCCTCTGGGGCCAACGTCCTGACTTTC.

The chain has TRBV5-1 and TRBJ2-2; the D is unclear. Germline CDR1 SGHRS, CDR2 YFSETQ. This CDR3 has 15 amino acids. V dropped 0 bases and J dropped 2 bases, with 8 bases sitting between them. This CDR3 is CASSLGAANTGELFF. CDR3 coding DNA: TGCGCCAGCAGCTTGGGCGCAGCCAACACCGGGGAGCTGTTTTTT. The whole variable domain, remainder taken from reference TRBV5-1 and TRBJ2-2, is KAGVTQTPRYLIKTRGQQVTLSCSPISGHRSVSWYQQTPGQGLQFLFEYFSETQRNKGNFPGRFSGRQFSNSRSEMNVSTLELGDSALYLCASSLGAANTGELFFGEGSRLTVL.

CDR3 sequence reads: CATKGTGTNTIYF. The CDR3 bases are TGTGCCACGAAAGGGACAGGGACAAACACCATATATTTT. V and J are TRBV10-3 and TRBJ1-3; TRBD1 aligns across 9 bases. The germline V gene has CDR1 ENHRY and CDR2 SYGVKD. The CDR3 loop spans 13 amino acids. The junction had 7 bases not matched to a gene; V was cut back by 10 bases and J by 6 bases.

The V call is TRBV7-9, the J call TRBJ1-2; D uncertain. The V gene's germline CDR1 is SEHNR and CDR2 FQNEAQ (reference sequence). CDR3 size: 13 residues. Trimming removed 0 bases at V and 2 bases at J, with 4 bases between. DNA for the CDR3: TGTGCCAGCAGCTTAGCGGGGAACTATGGCTACACCTTC. Protein sequence: CASSLAGNYGYTF.